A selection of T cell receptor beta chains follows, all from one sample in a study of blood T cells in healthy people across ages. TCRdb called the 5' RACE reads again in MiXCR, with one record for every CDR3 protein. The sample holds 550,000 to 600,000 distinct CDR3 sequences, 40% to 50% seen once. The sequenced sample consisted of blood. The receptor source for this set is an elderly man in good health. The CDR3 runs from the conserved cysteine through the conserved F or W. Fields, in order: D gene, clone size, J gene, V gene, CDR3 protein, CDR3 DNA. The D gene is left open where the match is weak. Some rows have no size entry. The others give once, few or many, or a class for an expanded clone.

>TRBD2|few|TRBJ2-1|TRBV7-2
CASTRLAGGLNEQFF
TGTGCCAGCACCCGACTAGCGGGGGGTCTCAATGAGCAGTTCTTC
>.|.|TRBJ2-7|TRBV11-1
CASSPKTVLSYEQYF
TGTGCCAGCAGCCCCAAGACAGTGCTGTCCTACGAGCAGTACTTC
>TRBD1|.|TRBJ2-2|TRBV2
CASRNRGTGELFF
TGTGCCAGCAGGAACAGGGGTACCGGGGAGCTGTTTTTT
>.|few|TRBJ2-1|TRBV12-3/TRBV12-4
CASSLGRESDEQFF
TGTGCCAGCAGTTTGGGCAGGGAGTCGGATGAGCAGTTCTTC
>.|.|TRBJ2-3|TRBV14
CASSHPGGRRNTQYF
TGTGCCAGCAGCCACCCCGGGGGTAGGAGAAATACGCAGTATTTT
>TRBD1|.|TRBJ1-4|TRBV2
CASSGQGAGEKLFF
TGTGCCAGCAGTGGACAGGGGGCAGGAGAAAAACTGTTTTTT
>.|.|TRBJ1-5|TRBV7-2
CASSLESEGQPQHF
TGTGCCAGCAGCTTAGAGTCTGAGGGTCAGCCCCAGCATTTT
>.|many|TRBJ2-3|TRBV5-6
CASSLVGSDTQYF
TGTGCCAGCAGCTTGGTGGGGTCCGATACGCAGTATTTT
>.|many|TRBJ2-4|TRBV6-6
CASSPTGGGTKNIQYF
TGTGCCAGCAGTCCCACGGGTGGGGGGACCAAAAACATTCAGTACTTC
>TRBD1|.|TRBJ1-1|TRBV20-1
CSASLDRDIGAFF
TGCAGTGCTAGTCTCGACAGGGATATTGGAGCTTTCTTT
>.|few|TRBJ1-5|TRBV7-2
CASGGPNQPQHF
TGTGCCAGCGGGGGACCTAATCAGCCCCAGCATTTT
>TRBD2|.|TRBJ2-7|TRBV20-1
CSARDPLAGGNEQYF
TGCAGTGCTAGAGATCCCCTAGCGGGAGGTAACGAGCAGTACTTC
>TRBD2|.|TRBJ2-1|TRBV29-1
CSVEETSGTVQFF
TGCAGCGTTGAGGAGACTAGCGGGACGGTTCAGTTCTTC
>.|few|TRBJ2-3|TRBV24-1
CATSDSTDTQYF
TGTGCCACCAGTGATTCCACAGATACGCAGTATTTT
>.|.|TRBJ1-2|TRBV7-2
CASSLDPGTSYGYTF
TGTGCCAGCAGCTTAGATCCAGGGACGAGCTATGGCTACACCTTC
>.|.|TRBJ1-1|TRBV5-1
CASSLSQNTEAFF
TGCGCCAGCAGCTTGAGCCAGAACACTGAAGCTTTCTTT
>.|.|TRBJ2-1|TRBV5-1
CASSLSGLSYNEQFF
TGCGCCAGCAGCTTGAGCGGACTCTCCTACAATGAGCAGTTCTTC
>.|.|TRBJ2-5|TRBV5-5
CASSLDIRVETQYF
TGTGCCAGCAGCTTGGATATCAGGGTTGAGACCCAGTACTTC
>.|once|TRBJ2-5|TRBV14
CASSLILDTETQYF
TGTGCCAGCAGCCTCATCCTGGATACAGAGACCCAGTACTTC
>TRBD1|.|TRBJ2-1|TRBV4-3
CASSQVTGGFEQFF
TGCGCCAGCAGCCAAGTAACAGGGGGATTTGAGCAGTTCTTC
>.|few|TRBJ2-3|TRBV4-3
CASSQDDGWGAQYF
TGCGCCAGCAGCCAAGATGATGGTTGGGGCGCGCAGTATTTT
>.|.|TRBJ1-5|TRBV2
CASSEVKTVQPQHF
TGTGCCAGCAGTGAAGTAAAAACAGTTCAGCCCCAGCATTTT
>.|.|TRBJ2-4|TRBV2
CASSLNVNIQYF
TGTGCCAGCAGTCTGAACGTAAACATTCAGTACTTC
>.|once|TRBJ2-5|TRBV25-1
CASNREETQYF
TGTGCCAGCAACAGGGAAGAGACCCAGTACTTC
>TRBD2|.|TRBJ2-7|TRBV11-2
CASSLSGMGMYEQYF
TGTGCCAGCAGCCTTAGCGGGATGGGGATGTACGAGCAGTACTTC
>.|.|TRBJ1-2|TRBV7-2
CASSQRASGVGYTF
TGTGCCAGCAGCCAACGGGCATCAGGCGTTGGCTACACCTTC
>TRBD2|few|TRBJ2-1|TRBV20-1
CSARNEPGLRNNEQFF
TGCAGTGCTAGAAATGAGCCGGGACTACGTAACAATGAGCAGTTCTTC
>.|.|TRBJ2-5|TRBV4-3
CASSQGPNSGETQYF
TGCGCCAGCAGCCAAGGGCCAAACAGTGGGGAGACCCAGTACTTC